This T cell receptor (beta chain) comes out of a study of regulatory T cells in long-lasting Graves disease. Arm-PCR of CDR3 regions and iRepertoire HTBI primers were used to build TCR beta libraries. Per the original methods: Taken together, the samples had fewer than 65 TRBV and around 14 TRBJ segments identified. Using its own MiXCR run on the multiplex PCR reads, TCRdb lists one record per CDR3 protein. TCRdb, rather than the study authors, made the V and J calls. The table records about 200,000 distinct CDR3 sequences, approximately 16% of them present only once. Per the germline V gene, CDR1 is MNHEY and CDR2 is SVGEGT. Trimming removed 6 bases at V and 0 bases at J, with 16 bases between. The CDR3 totals 16 residues. General study results and limits: TRBV28, TRBJ1-2 and TRBJ2-5 emerged as the favored segments in persistent disease.

Ten or more counts support this clonotype. What it binds is not known. Documented time point: newly diagnosed GD, antithyroid drugs for less than 3 months. The authors made the TCR library using RNA they extracted from PBMCs. American Thyroid Association guidelines defined Graves' disease diagnosis. Each patient gave approximately 9 milliliters of EDTA-anticoagulated peripheral blood. The receptor's source is a female donor with Graves disease. The sequenced sample was peripheral blood mononuclear cells (PBMCs), obtained at new diagnosis, from a patient treated with antithyroid drugs. The chain uses TRBV6-2 or TRBV6-3 and TRBJ2-3; no definite D call. The CDR3 DNA is TGTGCCAGCAGCTCCGGGTCTATATCTAGCACAGATACGCAGTATTTT. It specifies CASSSGSISSTDTQYF.